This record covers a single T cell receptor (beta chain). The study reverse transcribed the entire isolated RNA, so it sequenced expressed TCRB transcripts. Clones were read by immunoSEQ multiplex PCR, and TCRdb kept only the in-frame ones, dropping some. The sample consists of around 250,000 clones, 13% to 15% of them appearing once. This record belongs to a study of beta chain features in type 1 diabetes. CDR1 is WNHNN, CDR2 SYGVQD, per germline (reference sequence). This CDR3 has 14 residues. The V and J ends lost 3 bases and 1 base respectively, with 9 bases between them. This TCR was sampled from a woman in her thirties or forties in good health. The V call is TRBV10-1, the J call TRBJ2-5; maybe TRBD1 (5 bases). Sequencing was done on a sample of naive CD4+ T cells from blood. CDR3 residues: CASSDQGTQETQYF. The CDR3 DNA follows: TGCGCCAGCAGTGATCAGGGCACCCAAGAGACCCAGTACTTC.